This paragraph reports one T cell receptor (beta chain). Its specificity is not known. Via MiXCR, TCRdb re-called the RT-PCR reads, giving one row per CDR3 protein. The repertoire has around 650,000 distinct CDR3 sequences, 15% to 19% of them found once; the top ten carry approximately 10%. The sample comes from a study of response to subunit inactivated influenza vaccine. The study's findings and limits: Only a handful of new T cells, the authors suggested, are recruited with each seasonal influenza vaccination.

The CDR3 consists of 14 residues. Deletions cut 2 bases from V and 2 bases from J, with 13 bases between. Germline CDR1 GTSNPN, CDR2 SVGIG (reference sequence). The chain uses TRBV30 and TRBJ2-7; perhaps TRBD2 as D (5 bases). The source of this sequence is a man aged 50 or older who received an inactivated influenza vaccine. This specimen was PBMCs from blood, taken 11 to 12 days after vaccination. The CDR3 region is CAWSRVPGTYEQYF. The CDR3 DNA reads as TGTGCCTGGAGTAGGGTGCCCGGGACCTACGAGCAGTACTTC.